This TCR beta chain was found in a study of CD8 T cells in Susac syndrome. The CDR3 has 16 amino acids. The germline V gene encodes CDR1 MNHEY and CDR2 SMNVEV (reference sequence). Between the trimmed V and J ends, which lost 6 bases and 3 bases, there was a span of 18 bases. RNA was extracted with the RNeasy kit, and a quantity of about 0.45 to 1 ug was reverse transcribed using random hexamers. Multiplex immunoSEQ PCR targeted 54 Vbeta and 13 Jbeta TCR beta segments. TCRdb re-analysed the immunoSEQ multiplex PCR reads in MiXCR, keeping a single row per CDR3 protein. This sample has roughly 200,000 distinct CDR3 sequences, with around 95% found just once. TCR beta sequencing covered blood CD8+ and CD4+ T cells. The multiple sclerosis control cohort comprised treatment-naive individuals presenting with stable or active relapsing-remitting disease.

Material for sequencing was CD4+ T cells from PBMCs. V gene TRBV27 combines with J gene TRBJ2-4, with D possibly being TRBD2 (5 bases). The sequence came from a human donor with multiple sclerosis. CDR3 DNA sequence: TGTGCCAGCAGCTCCGGACTGCTTCTGGACAAAAACATTCAGTACTTC. Protein: CASSSGLLLDKNIQYF.